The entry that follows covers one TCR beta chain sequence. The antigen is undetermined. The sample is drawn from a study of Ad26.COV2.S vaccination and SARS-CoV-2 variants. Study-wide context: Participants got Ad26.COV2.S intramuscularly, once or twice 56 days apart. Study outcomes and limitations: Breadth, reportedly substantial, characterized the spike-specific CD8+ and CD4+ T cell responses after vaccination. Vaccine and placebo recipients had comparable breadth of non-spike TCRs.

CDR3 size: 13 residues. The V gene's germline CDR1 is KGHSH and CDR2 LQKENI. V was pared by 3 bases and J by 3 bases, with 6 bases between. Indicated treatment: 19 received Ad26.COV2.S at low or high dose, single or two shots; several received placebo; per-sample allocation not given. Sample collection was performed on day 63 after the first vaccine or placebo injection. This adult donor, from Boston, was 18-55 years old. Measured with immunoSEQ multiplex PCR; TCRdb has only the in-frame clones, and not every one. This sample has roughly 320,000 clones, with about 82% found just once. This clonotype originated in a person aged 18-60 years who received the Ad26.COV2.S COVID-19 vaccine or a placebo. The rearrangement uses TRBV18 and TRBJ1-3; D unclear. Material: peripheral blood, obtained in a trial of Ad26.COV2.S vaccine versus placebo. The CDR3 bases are TGTGCCAGCTCACCCCAAGATGGAAACACCATATATTTT. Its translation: CASSPQDGNTIYF.